What follows are 17 T cell receptor beta chains derived from one specimen sequenced in a study of tumor-infiltrating lymphocytes in primary liver carcinoma. Co-extraction of RNA and DNA was performed on 20-30 mg of unsorted bulk tissue. Total RNA (around 0.45 ug) served as template for TCR beta cDNA synthesis primed by a constant-region primer. Three rounds of nested multiplex PCR with slightly modified ARM-PCR produced TCR beta libraries. TRBV1-TRBV30 forward and Cbeta reverse primers drove the first two roughly 10-cycle rounds. TCRdb itself ran the multiplex PCR reads through MiXCR, one entry per CDR3 protein. This sample has approximately 110,000 distinct CDR3 sequences; 50% to 70% occur once, and the top ten carry around 9%. Sequencing was performed on liver tumor tissue from sampling region 1. The subset was: tumor region T1, superior pole. All receptors come from a woman in her fifties or sixties with primary liver carcinoma and hepatitis B virus infection.

Note on this clonotype: This sequence may be a read error, since a much larger clone differs from it by one base. V is TRBV6-1 and J is TRBJ1-1, with 8 bases matching TRBD1. The CDR3 spans 17 residues. The ends lost 3 bases at V and 3 bases at J; junction bases unmatched: 12. Germline loops: CDR1 MNHNS, CDR2 SASEGT. The CDR3 sequence: CASSEEGRGRVHTEAFF. In DNA, the CDR3 is TGTGCCAGCAGTGAGGAGGGCAGGGGGCGAGTTCACACTGAAGCTTTCTTT.

In regard to this clonotype: Germline is not matched at one junction end, which may reflect a read error. This chain connects TRBV23-1 to TRBJ2-7; the D gene is possibly TRBD1 (5 bases). TRBV23-1 is known as an ORF, though its function is uncertain. CDR3 length equals 15 residues. Here the CDR3 reads CASSQSWTNKETQYF. The CDR3 bases are TGCGCCAGCAGTCAATCGTGGACAAATAAAGAGACCCAGTACTTT.

This clonotype showed up just a few times. This chain joins TRBV5-1 and TRBJ1-1; the D gene is possibly TRBD1 (5 bases). Germline loops: CDR1 SGHRS, CDR2 YFSETQ. This CDR3 has 17 residues. The V end lost 0 bases, the J end lost 1 base, and 16 bases lay between the germline ends. The DNA for the CDR3 is TGCGCCAGCAGCTTGGACTTGCGGACACCAAAGAACACTGAAGCTTTCTTT. It codes for CASSLDLRTPKNTEAFF.

This clonotype came up many times. The chain joins TRBV10-2 to TRBJ2-2; D gene ambiguous. CDR3 size: 16 residues. CDR1 and CDR2 (germline): WSHSY, SAAADI. V lost 4 bases and J lost 5, with 17 bases in between. The CDR3, as DNA: TGCGCCAGCAGTGTTTATTCTCGGACCAGAACCGGGGAGCTGTTTTTT. Translating gives CASSVYSRTRTGELFF.

About this clonotype itself: Mismatch with germline at one junction end may stem from a read error. The rearrangement links TRBV10-3 to TRBJ2-7, with 10 nucleotides matching TRBD1. The CDR3 sequence is 13 residues long. Germline V gene sequence: CDR1 ENHRY, CDR2 SYGVKD. Written as DNA, the CDR3 is TGTGCCATCAGCGATGACAGGGGGCTCGAGAAGTACTTC. Translating gives CAISDDRGLEKYF.

Remarks on this clonotype: This could be a read error, since a much larger clone is one nucleotide away. V is TRBV4-1 and J is TRBJ1-1; a possible D gene is TRBD1 (6 bases). V was clipped by 7 bases and J by 10 bases, with 19 bases between them. The CDR3 runs 13 residues. CDR1 is MGHRA, CDR2 YSYEKL, per germline. The CDR3 here is CASNHPRGTRAFF. CDR3 coding DNA: TGCGCCAGCAACCACCCCAGGGGTACCAGAGCTTTCTTT.

Turning to this clonotype: Because the CDR3 is missing its conserved closing phenylalanine or tryptophan, this is likely a read error. This chain uses TRBV4-2 with TRBJ1-5; D possibly corresponds to TRBD1 (5 bases). Germline CDR1 LGHNA, CDR2 YNFKEQ. This CDR3 is built from 15 residues. The CDR3 sequence: CAGSQDMDNNQPQHV. The DNA for the CDR3 is TGTGCCGGCAGCCAAGATATGGACAACAATCAGCCCCAGCATGTT.

The rearrangement joins TRBV12-5 to TRBJ2-5; D perhaps matches TRBD2 (6 bases). Germline CDR1 is LGHNT and CDR2 is FRNRAP. The V end lost 11 bases, the J end lost 5 bases, and 21 bases lay between the germline ends. This CDR3 contains 14 residues. CDR3 sequence reads: CAATASGGGETQYF. CDR3 bases: TGTGCTGCTACTGCCAGCGGAGGAGGGGAGACCCAGTACTTC.

This clonotype was detected ten times or more. The chain uses TRBV11-2 and TRBJ2-2; the D gene is possibly TRBD1 (5 bases). This CDR3 comprises 15 residues. V was pared by 6 bases and J by 4 bases, with 15 bases between. Germline V CDR1 and CDR2: SGHAT, FQNNGV. CDR3 DNA sequence: TGTGCCAGCAGTCTGGACGACAGCCCCACCGGGGAGCTGTTTTTT. This gives the protein CASSLDDSPTGELFF.

On this clonotype: One junction end does not reproduce the germline sequence, and a read error may be involved. The rearrangement links TRBV29-1 to TRBJ2-2; 10 nucleotides match TRBD2. This CDR3 contains 16 residues. The V gene's germline CDR1 is SQVTM and CDR2 ANQGSEA. The chain's CDR3 is CSVPGTSVANTGKLFF. The CDR3 nucleotides read TGCAGCGTCCCCGGGACTAGCGTGGCTAACACCGGGAAGCTGTTTTTT.

The V and J genes are TRBV28 and TRBJ1-2; 7 positions agree with TRBD1. J was trimmed by 4 bases and V by 8 bases; bases with no gene match: 19. The germline V gene encodes CDR1 MDHEN and CDR2 SYDVKM. The CDR3 runs to 17 residues. This CDR3 reads CASSSPRGSQGVYGYTF. CDR3 DNA: TGTGCCAGCTCCTCCCCCAGGGGGTCCCAGGGGGTCTATGGCTACACCTTC.

The chain combines TRBV28 with TRBJ2-1; 10 nucleotides line up with TRBD2. Germline V gives CDR1 MDHEN, CDR2 SYDVKM. With 4 bases clipped from V and 1 base from J, the junction kept 4 bases outside the gene matches. CDR3 size: 16 residues. The CDR3 reads CASSSLAGVSYNEQFF. The CDR3, as DNA: TGTGCCAGCAGTTCCCTAGCGGGAGTGTCCTACAATGAGCAGTTCTTC.

Details on this clonotype: This sequence may be a read error, since a much larger clone differs from it by one base. The genes are TRBV29-1 and TRBJ2-6; perhaps D is TRBD1 or TRBD2 (6 bases each). The CDR3 extends over 14 amino acids. CDR1 and CDR2 (germline): SQVTM, ANQGSEA. This chain's CDR3 is CSVEGGTGANVLSF. In nucleotides, the CDR3 is TGCAGCGTAGAGGGGGGCACTGGGGCCAACGTCCTGTCTTTC.

A remark on this clonotype: The final CDR3 position lacks the conserved phenylalanine or tryptophan, pointing to a likely read error. The CDR3 spells CASSQVGVSGNTIYL. CDR3 nucleotide sequence: TGTGCCAGCAGCCAAGTCGGGGTTTCAGGAAACACCATATATCTT. The chain joins TRBV11-2 to TRBJ1-3; unclear D gene. CDR1 is SGHAT and CDR2 is FQNNGV in the germline V gene. This CDR3 contains 15 residues. V was cut by 5 bases and J by 4 bases, with 15 bases left in between.

J is TRBJ2-3 and V is TRBV11-2, with D possibly being TRBD2 (5 bases). The CDR3 is made up of 15 amino acids. Germline V CDR1 and CDR2: SGHAT, FQNNGV. Trimming took off 3 bases at V and 1 base at J, with 11 bases between the two ends. Here the CDR3 reads CASSFELVCTDTQYF. CDR3 DNA sequence: TGTGCCAGCAGCTTCGAACTAGTATGCACAGATACGCAGTATTTT.

The V gene is TRBV5-1, the J gene TRBJ2-7; 10 bases are shared with TRBD1. Germline V lookup: CDR1 SGHRS, CDR2 YFSETQ. V dropped 4 bases and J dropped 6; count of bases not matched to a gene: 4. The CDR3 consists of 13 residues. The CDR3 nucleotides read TGCGCCAGCAGCCGGGGACAGGGGCGCGAGCAGTACTTC. Amino acids: CASSRGQGREQYF.

On this clonotype itself: Since a much larger clone is just one base distant, this may be a read error. This rearrangement joins TRBV12-5 to TRBJ1-1; D ambiguous. Trimming removed 3 bases from V and 1 base from J, with 9 bases in between. CDR1 is LGHNT, CDR2 FRNRAP, per germline. CDR3 length: 14 residues. Here the CDR3 DNA reads TGTGCTAGTGGTTTTGTTCTACAGAACACTGAAGCTTTCTTT. Its translation is CASGFVLQNTEAFF. The full variable domain, completed using reference TRBV12-5 and TRBJ1-1, is DARVTQTPRHKVTEMGQEVTMRCQPILGHNTVFWYRQTMMQGLELLAYFRNRAPLDDSGMPKDRFSAEMPDATLATLKIQPSEPRDSAVYFCASGFVLQNTEAFFGQGTRLTVV.